The next 27 T cell receptor beta chains were all read from a single sample in a study of blood T cell repertoires in COVID-19 (dated by TCRdb to about 2020). Library creation used the immunoSEQ multiplex PCR assay. Imported from immuneACCESS, the table was reduced by TCRdb to in-frame sequences with V and J called. These copies leave out some clones; in studies compared against another copy, an unresolved V gene accounts for under half, and the cause of the remainder is not known. The table for this sample lists 270,000 or so clones; 65% to 85% of them were counted only once. The ten top clones hold roughly 3.1% of the sample. The sample consisted of PBMCs or T cells enriched from blood (not recorded which). The receptors derive from a man in his fifties who had recovered from COVID-19.

This clone was observed a few times. V usage is TRBV28 and J usage is TRBJ1-2; D call uncertain. Germline V gives CDR1 MDHEN, CDR2 SYDVKM. Trimming left V 1 base short and J 7 bases short, with 13 bases between. The CDR3 totals 14 residues. The CDR3 DNA follows: TGTGCCAGCAGTTTATCGGGGATTCGGTCTGGCTACACCTTC. Its translation: CASSLSGIRSGYTF.

This clone showed up just a few times. The chain is built from TRBV18 and TRBJ1-5; tentatively, D is TRBD1 (5 bases). From germline, CDR1 is KGHSH and CDR2 LQKENI. This CDR3 has 15 residues. Trimming left V 1 base short and J 6 bases short, with 13 bases between. The CDR3 DNA sequence: TGTGCCAGCTCACCACAGCAGGGAGGGACTCAGCCCCAGCATTTT. This encodes CASSPQQGGTQPQHF.

This clone has only a few counts. V gene TRBV9 combines with J gene TRBJ2-7; the match to TRBD2 covers 8 bases. Per germline, CDR1 SGDLS and CDR2 YYNGEE. This CDR3 has 13 residues. The ends lost 4 bases at V and 3 bases at J; junction bases unmatched: 3. CDR3 nucleotides: TGTGCCAGCAGCACCGGGACTAGCTACGAGCAGTACTTC. Amino acids: CASSTGTSYEQYF.

V usage is TRBV5-1 and J usage is TRBJ1-1; D may be TRBD1 (5 bases). Deletions cut 0 bases from V and 4 bases from J, with 10 bases between. The CDR3 has 14 amino acids. CDR1 is SGHRS and CDR2 is YFSETQ in the germline V gene. CDR3 loop: CASSLGGQGTEAFF. The CDR3 coding sequence is TGCGCCAGCAGCTTGGGGGGCCAGGGCACTGAAGCTTTCTTT.

The rearrangement joins TRBV6-5 to TRBJ2-7, with D tentatively TRBD1 (6 bases). CDR1 MNHEY and CDR2 SVGAGI come from the germline V gene. There are 14 residues in the CDR3. V lost 6 bases and J 4 bases, leaving 16 bases between the germline ends. CDR3: CASRDSEVLYEQYF. DNA of the CDR3: TGTGCCAGCAGGGACAGCGAAGTGTTATACGAGCAGTACTTC.

The rearrangement joins TRBV30 to TRBJ1-1; 9 bases fit TRBD1. With 3 bases clipped from V and 2 bases from J, the junction kept 1 base outside the gene matches. Germline V gene data show CDR1 as GTSNPN and CDR2 as SVGIG (reference sequence). The CDR3 loop spans 13 amino acids. The CDR3 DNA follows: TGTGCCTGGAGGGACAGGGGTAACACTGAAGCTTTCTTT. The encoded protein is CAWRDRGNTEAFF.

J is TRBJ1-6 and V is TRBV19; maybe TRBD1 (5 bases). Looked up from germline, CDR1 is LNHDA and CDR2 is SQIVND (reference sequence). Trimming pared 5 bases from V and 6 bases from J, leaving 14 bases between. The CDR3 consists of 15 residues. The CDR3 coding sequence is TGTGCCAGTAGTCCATCCCCAAGGGGTAATTCACCCCTCCACTTT. Amino acid sequence: CASSPSPRGNSPLHF.

The chain couples TRBV9 to TRBJ2-7; the D is unclear. From germline, CDR1 is SGDLS and CDR2 YYNGEE. V shed 4 bases and J shed 3 bases, with 14 bases lying between them. The CDR3 has 14 amino acids. The CDR3 is CASSPQSQNYEQYF. For the CDR3, the DNA is TGTGCCAGCAGCCCACAGAGCCAAAACTACGAGCAGTACTTC.

The chain combines TRBV5-4 with TRBJ1-1; 7 bases agree with TRBD1. The CDR3 is 14 amino acids. V lost 1 base, J lost 1 base, and 1 base stayed unmatched. CDR1 SGHNT and CDR2 YYREEE come from the germline V gene (reference sequence). CDR3 region: CASSLKGANTEAFF. The CDR3 coding sequence is TGTGCCAGCAGCTTGAAGGGGGCGAACACTGAAGCTTTCTTT.

V gene TRBV2 combines with J gene TRBJ2-1; a weak D match, TRBD1 (7 bases). The CDR3 extends over 15 amino acids. The V gene's germline CDR1 is SNHLY and CDR2 FYNNEI. V lost 6 bases and J 5 bases, leaving 17 bases between the germline ends. CDR3 DNA sequence: TGTGCCAGCAGGGAAAGGGGGGACAGAAACAATGAGCAGTTCTTC. Its translation: CASRERGDRNNEQFF.

The chain couples TRBV27 to TRBJ1-2; a possible D gene is TRBD1 (5 bases). There are 17 residues in the CDR3. Germline CDR1 is MNHEY and CDR2 is SMNVEV (reference sequence). V was trimmed by 1 base and J by 7 bases, leaving 22 bases between them. The chain's CDR3 is CASSLYGQGVRVRGYTF. The CDR3 bases are TGTGCCAGCAGTTTATACGGGCAGGGTGTGCGTGTACGTGGCTACACCTTC.

A few counts support this clone. V is TRBV10-1 and J is TRBJ2-3; 8 nucleotides line up with TRBD2. V was clipped by 3 bases and J by 5 bases; unmatched bases: 7. Germline CDR1 is WNHNN and CDR2 is SYGVQD (reference sequence). The CDR3 length is 15 residues. The CDR3 loop is CASSDYPSGLDTQYF. DNA for the CDR3: TGCGCCAGCAGTGATTACCCTAGCGGGCTAGATACGCAGTATTTT.

The V and J genes are TRBV9 and TRBJ1-3, with unresolved D. This CDR3 is built from 14 residues. V shed 0 bases and J shed 2 bases, with 6 bases lying between them. Germline-derived CDR1 and CDR2 are SGDLS and YYNGEE. The CDR3 coding sequence is TGTGCCAGCAGCGTAGGATCTACTGGAAACACCATATATTTT. It encodes CASSVGSTGNTIYF. The variable domain in full, with the rest retrieved from reference TRBV9 and TRBJ1-3, is DSGVTQTPKHLITATGQRVTLRCSPRSGDLSVYWYQQSLDQGLQFLIQYYNGEERAKGNILERFSAQQFPDLHSELNLSSLELGDSALYFCASSVGSTGNTIYFGEGSWLTVV.

The chain is built from TRBV28 and TRBJ1-4; 7 bases fit TRBD1. The V gene end was trimmed by 4 bases and the J gene end by 4 bases; junction bases not matched to a gene: 6. This CDR3 region has 15 residues. Germline-derived CDR1 and CDR2 are MDHEN and SYDVKM. CDR3 DNA: TGTGCCAGCAGTTCCCGGGACAGATATAATGAAAAACTGTTTTTT. This gives the protein CASSSRDRYNEKLFF.

V usage is TRBV5-8 and J usage is TRBJ1-2; no clear D gene. CDR1 and CDR2 from the germline V gene are SGHTS and YDEGEE. V lost 3 bases to trimming and J lost 7 bases, with 16 bases between them. CDR3 length: 14 amino acids. CDR3 sequence (DNA): TGTGCCAGCAGCTCTCCCGCAGTTGAGCGTGGCTACACCTTC. It encodes CASSSPAVERGYTF.

This clone has more than one count but fewer than ten. The chain employs TRBV28 and TRBJ1-1; TRBD1 is a possible D gene (6 bases). The CDR3 has 14 residues. The germline CDR1 and CDR2 sequences are MDHEN and SYDVKM. V was shortened by 8 bases and J by 1 base, with 14 bases between the two germline ends. The CDR3 here is CASRPLQGNTEAFF. Written as DNA, the CDR3 is TGTGCCAGCCGTCCCCTACAGGGGAACACTGAAGCTTTCTTT.

The J gene is TRBJ1-4, the V gene TRBV27; D uncertain. The CDR3 sequence is 16 residues long. Trimming stripped 5 bases from V and 10 bases from J, with 23 bases between. The germline CDR1 and CDR2 sequences are MNHEY and SMNVEV (reference sequence). The CDR3 sequence is CASSTQDGPGRGKLFF. CDR3 nucleotide sequence: TGTGCCAGCAGTACCCAGGACGGTCCTGGACGGGGAAAACTGTTTTTT.

V gene TRBV7-9 combines with J gene TRBJ1-2, with a weak D call TRBD1 (6 bases). CDR1 is SEHNR, CDR2 FQNEAQ, per germline (reference sequence). The CDR3 extends over 14 amino acids. Trimming removed 5 bases from V and 4 bases from J, with 14 bases in between. The CDR3 loop is CASSPTGLSYGYTF. As DNA, the CDR3 is TGTGCCAGCAGCCCAACAGGGTTATCCTATGGCTACACCTTC.

This clone was recorded a few times. This rearrangement joins TRBV19 to TRBJ1-5, with D hard to call. The CDR3 has 18 residues. Germline V gene data show CDR1 as LNHDA and CDR2 as SQIVND (reference sequence). V gave up 3 bases and J gave up 0 bases, with 18 bases separating them. CDR3 nucleotide sequence: TGTGCCAGTAGTATGGCGGAGGGCAGGTGGGATAGCAATCAGCCCCAGCATTTT. It specifies CASSMAEGRWDSNQPQHF.

The chain links TRBV19 to TRBJ1-5; no firm D call. CDR1 is LNHDA, CDR2 SQIVND, per germline (reference sequence). The CDR3 totals 12 residues. The V gene lost 3 bases and the J gene lost 7 bases, with 7 bases spanning the gap. As DNA, the CDR3 is TGTGCCAGTAGTATGTACGGGCAGCCCCAGCATTTT. It translates to CASSMYGQPQHF.

This clone was observed a handful of times. The chain employs TRBV5-4 and TRBJ1-1; 8 bases are a match to TRBD1. Per the germline V gene, CDR1 is SGHNT and CDR2 is YYREEE (reference sequence). The CDR3 is 15 residues long. V shed 6 bases, J shed 3 bases, and the junction held 10 bases outside the gene matches. The CDR3 DNA follows: TGTGCCAGCAACACTCAAGACAGGGGACACACTGAAGCTTTCTTT. Translated: CASNTQDRGHTEAFF. The whole variable domain, remainder taken from reference TRBV5-4 and TRBJ1-1, is ETGVTQSPTHLIKTRGQQVTLRCSSQSGHNTVSWYQQALGQGPQFIFQYYREEENGRGNFPPRFSGLQFPNYSSELNVNALELDDSALYLCASNTQDRGHTEAFFGQGTRLTVV.

The chain employs TRBV3-1 (or the pseudogene TRBV3-2) and TRBJ2-3; D unclear. CDR3 length: 15 amino acids. V lost 0 bases to trimming and J lost 3 bases, with 10 bases between them. In germline, CDR1 is LGHDT, CDR2 YNNKEL (reference sequence). As DNA, the CDR3 is TGTGCCAGCAGCCAAGATAACTACGGGACAGATACGCAGTATTTT. Its protein product is CASSQDNYGTDTQYF.

CDR3 in DNA: TGCGCCAGCAGCTTACCCAGGAACACTGAAGCTTTCTTT. It translates to CASSLPRNTEAFF. The chain joins TRBV5-1 to TRBJ1-1; no clear D. Germline V lookup: CDR1 SGHRS, CDR2 YFSETQ. V was shortened by 2 bases and J by 1 base, with 6 bases between the two germline ends. The CDR3 length is 13 residues.

The chain carries TRBV11-3 and TRBJ1-1; TRBD1 aligns across 7 bases. The CDR3 has 17 amino acids. Losses at the gene ends were 5 bases for V and 0 bases for J; bases not matched to a gene: 12. Looked up from germline, CDR1 is SGHNT and CDR2 is YENEEA. The CDR3 protein is CASSLLDREDMNTEAFF. For the CDR3, the DNA is TGTGCCAGCAGCCTACTAGACAGGGAAGATATGAACACTGAAGCTTTCTTT.

J is TRBJ2-1 and V is TRBV19, with 7 bases lining up with TRBD1. V lost 4 bases, J lost 7 bases, and 7 bases stayed unmatched. The CDR3 loop spans 14 amino acids. Germline CDR1 and CDR2: LNHDA and SQIVND (reference sequence). The CDR3 nucleotides are TGTGCCAGTAGTAGGAACAGGGGATTAAATGAGCAGTTCTTC. The encoded protein is CASSRNRGLNEQFF.

The rearrangement joins TRBV24-1 to TRBJ2-5, with TRBD2 identical over 11 bases. Germline V gene data show CDR1 as KGHDR and CDR2 as SFDVKD. There are 16 residues in the CDR3. The J segment lost 3 bases and the V segment lost 4 bases, leaving 6 bases of the junction unmatched. The CDR3 DNA follows: TGTGCCACCAGTGACCCAGGGACTAGCGGAAAAGAGACCCAGTACTTC. Protein product: CATSDPGTSGKETQYF.

The chain carries TRBV5-1 and TRBJ2-3, with D maybe TRBD2 (5 bases). CDR3 length: 14 residues. V was shortened by 3 bases and J by 5 bases, with 13 bases between the two germline ends. Germline V lookup: CDR1 SGHRS, CDR2 YFSETQ. The CDR3 nucleotides read TGCGCCAGCAGCTCCTTAGCTGCGGGAGATACGCAGTATTTT. It encodes CASSSLAAGDTQYF.